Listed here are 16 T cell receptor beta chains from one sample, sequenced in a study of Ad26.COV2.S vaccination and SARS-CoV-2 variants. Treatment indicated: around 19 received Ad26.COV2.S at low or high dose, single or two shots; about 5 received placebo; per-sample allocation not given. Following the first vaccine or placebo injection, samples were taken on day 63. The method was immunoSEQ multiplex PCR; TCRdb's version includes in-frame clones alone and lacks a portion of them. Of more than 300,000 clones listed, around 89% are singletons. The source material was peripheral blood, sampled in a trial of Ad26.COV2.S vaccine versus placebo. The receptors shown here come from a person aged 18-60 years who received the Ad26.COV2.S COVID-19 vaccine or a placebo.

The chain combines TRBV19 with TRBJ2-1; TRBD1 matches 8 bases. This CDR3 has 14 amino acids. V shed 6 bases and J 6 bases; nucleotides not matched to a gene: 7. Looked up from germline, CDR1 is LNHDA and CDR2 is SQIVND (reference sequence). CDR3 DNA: TGTGCCAGTAGGGCACGGACAGGGTTCAATGAGCAGTTCTTC. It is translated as CASRARTGFNEQFF.

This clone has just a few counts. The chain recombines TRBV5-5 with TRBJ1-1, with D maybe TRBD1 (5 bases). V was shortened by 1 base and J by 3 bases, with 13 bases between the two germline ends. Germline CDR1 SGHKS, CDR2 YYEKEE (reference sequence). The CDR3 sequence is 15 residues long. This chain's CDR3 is CASSLRRGQDTEAFF. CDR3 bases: TGTGCCAGCAGCTTGAGGAGGGGTCAGGACACTGAAGCTTTCTTT.

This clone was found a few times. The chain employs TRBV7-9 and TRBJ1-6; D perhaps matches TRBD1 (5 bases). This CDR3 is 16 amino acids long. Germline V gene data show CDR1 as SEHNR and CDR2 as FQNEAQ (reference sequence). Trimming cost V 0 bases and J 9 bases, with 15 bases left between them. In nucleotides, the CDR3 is TGTGCCAGCAGCTTAGCGGCAACAGGCGGGAGTTCACCCCTCCACTTT. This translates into CASSLAATGGSSPLHF.

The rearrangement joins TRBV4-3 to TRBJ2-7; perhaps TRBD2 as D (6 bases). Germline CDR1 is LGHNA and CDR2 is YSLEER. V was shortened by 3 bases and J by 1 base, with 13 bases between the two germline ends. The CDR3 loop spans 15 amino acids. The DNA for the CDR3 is TGCGCCAGCAGCCAGAGACTAGACACTTCCTACGAGCAGTACTTC. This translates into CASSQRLDTSYEQYF.

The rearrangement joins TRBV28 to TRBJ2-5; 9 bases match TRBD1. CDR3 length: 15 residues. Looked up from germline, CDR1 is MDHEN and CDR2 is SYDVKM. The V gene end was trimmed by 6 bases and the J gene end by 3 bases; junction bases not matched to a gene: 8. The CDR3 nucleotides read TGTGCCAGCAGACCGGGACAGGGTCGAAAAGAGACCCAGTACTTC. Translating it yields CASRPGQGRKETQYF. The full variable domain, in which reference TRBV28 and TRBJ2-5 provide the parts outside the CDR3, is DVKVTQSSRYLVKRTGEKVFLECVQDMDHENMFWYRQDPGLGLRLIYFSYDVKMKEKGDIPEGYSVSREKKERFSLILESASTNQTSMYLCASRPGQGRKETQYFGPGTRLLVL.

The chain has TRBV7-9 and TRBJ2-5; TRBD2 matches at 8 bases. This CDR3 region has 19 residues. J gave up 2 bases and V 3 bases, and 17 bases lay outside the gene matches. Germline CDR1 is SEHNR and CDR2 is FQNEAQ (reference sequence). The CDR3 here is CASSFARAGEVSGQETQYF. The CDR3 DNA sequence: TGTGCCAGCAGCTTTGCTCGAGCGGGAGAGGTTAGCGGGCAAGAGACCCAGTACTTC.

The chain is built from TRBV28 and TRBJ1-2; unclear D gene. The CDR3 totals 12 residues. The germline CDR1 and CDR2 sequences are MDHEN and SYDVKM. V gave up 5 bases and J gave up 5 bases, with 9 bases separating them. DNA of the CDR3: TGTGCCAGCAGTCTACTACAGTATGGCTACACCTTC. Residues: CASSLLQYGYTF.

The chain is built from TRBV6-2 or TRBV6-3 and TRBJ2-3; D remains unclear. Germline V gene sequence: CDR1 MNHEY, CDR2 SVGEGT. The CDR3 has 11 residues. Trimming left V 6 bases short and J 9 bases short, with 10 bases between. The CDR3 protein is CASSLTQTQYF. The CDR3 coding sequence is TGTGCCAGCAGCCTCACCCAGACGCAGTATTTT.

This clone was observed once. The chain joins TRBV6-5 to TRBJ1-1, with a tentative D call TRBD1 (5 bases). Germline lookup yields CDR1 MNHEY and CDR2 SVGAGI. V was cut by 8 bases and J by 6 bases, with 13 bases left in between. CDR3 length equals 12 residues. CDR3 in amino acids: CASGRGSAEAFF. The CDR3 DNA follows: TGTGCCAGCGGGAGGGGTAGCGCTGAAGCTTTCTTT.

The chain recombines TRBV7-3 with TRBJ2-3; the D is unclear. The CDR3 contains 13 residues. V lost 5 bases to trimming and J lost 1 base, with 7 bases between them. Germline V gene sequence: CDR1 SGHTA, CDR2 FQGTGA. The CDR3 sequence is CASSPKGTDTQYF. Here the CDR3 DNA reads TGTGCCAGCAGCCCCAAGGGCACAGATACGCAGTATTTT.

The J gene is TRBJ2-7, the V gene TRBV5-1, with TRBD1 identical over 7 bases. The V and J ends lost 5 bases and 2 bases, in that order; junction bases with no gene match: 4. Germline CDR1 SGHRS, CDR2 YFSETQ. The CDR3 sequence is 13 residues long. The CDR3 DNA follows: TGCGCCAGCAGAGCCGGGACAGCCTACGAGCAGTACTTC. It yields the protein CASRAGTAYEQYF.

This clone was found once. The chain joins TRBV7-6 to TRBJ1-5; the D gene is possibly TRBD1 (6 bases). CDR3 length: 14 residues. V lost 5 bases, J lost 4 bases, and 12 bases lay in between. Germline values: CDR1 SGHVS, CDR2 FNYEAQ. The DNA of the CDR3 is TGTGCCAGCAGCCCGGGACACATAAATCAGCCCCAGCATTTT. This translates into CASSPGHINQPQHF. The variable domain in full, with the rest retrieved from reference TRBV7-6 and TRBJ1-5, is GAGVSQSPRYKVTKRGQDVALRCDPISGHVSLYWYRQALGQGPEFLTYFNYEAQQDKSGLPNDRFSAERPEGSISTLTIQRTEQRDSAMYRCASSPGHINQPQHFGDGTRLSIL.

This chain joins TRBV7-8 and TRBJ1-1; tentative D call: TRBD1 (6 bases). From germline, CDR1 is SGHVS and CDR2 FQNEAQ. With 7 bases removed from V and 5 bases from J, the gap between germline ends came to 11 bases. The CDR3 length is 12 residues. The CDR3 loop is CASTSGTTEAFF. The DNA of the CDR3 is TGTGCCAGCACCTCGGGGACAACTGAAGCTTTCTTT.

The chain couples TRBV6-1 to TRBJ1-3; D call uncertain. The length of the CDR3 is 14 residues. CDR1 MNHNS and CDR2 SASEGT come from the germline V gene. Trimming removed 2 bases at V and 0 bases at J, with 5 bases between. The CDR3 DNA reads TGTGCCAGCAGTGAAAGTAGCTCTGGAAACACCATATATTTT. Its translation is CASSESSSGNTIYF.

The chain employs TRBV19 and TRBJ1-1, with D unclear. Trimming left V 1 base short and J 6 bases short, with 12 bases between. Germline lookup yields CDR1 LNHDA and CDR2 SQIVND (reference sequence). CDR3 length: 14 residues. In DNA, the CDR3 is TGTGCCAGTAGTATAGCTGAATCCGGGCCTGAAGCTTTCTTT. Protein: CASSIAESGPEAFF.

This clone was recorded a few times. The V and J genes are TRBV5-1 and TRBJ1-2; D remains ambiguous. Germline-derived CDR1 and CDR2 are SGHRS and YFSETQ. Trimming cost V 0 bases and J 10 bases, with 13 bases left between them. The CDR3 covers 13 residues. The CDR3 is CASSLEVGSHYTF. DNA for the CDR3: TGCGCCAGCAGCTTGGAGGTTGGGTCCCACTACACCTTC.